This T cell receptor beta chain was profiled in a study of blood T cell repertoires in COVID-19 (dated by TCRdb to 2020 to 2022). As for the study more broadly: Samples from collaborators originated in the United States, Italy and Spain and spanned both the acute and convalescent phases of COVID-19. Deeply sampled blood TCRbeta repertoires from subjects exposed to, actively infected with, or recovered from COVID-19 were included in the dataset. Sample metadata almost always included a de-identified subject ID, COVID-19 status, age in years and sex. The repertoires were released in a freely available public database intended as a resource for research on the immune response to SARS-CoV-2. The material from the prospective study consisted of cDNA or gDNA derived from T cells, B-cell-depleted T cells, or PBMCs. Where available, HLA class I and class II types were taken from metadata supplied by the sample provider and were not determined by assay-based typing. The samples were drawn from the first 160 participants of the ongoing ImmuneRACE study and from roughly 1,300 subjects provided by 6 global collaborators.

For this clone: Its antigen is still unknown. No quality values exist for individual bases; no much larger clone is one base distant.

Trimming costs V 3 bases and J 0 bases, and their ends lie 12 bases apart. Via the germline V gene, CDR1 is LGHNA and CDR2 YNFKEQ. The CDR3 numbers 15 residues from cysteine through phenylalanine. The kept DNA is CDR3 alone, 45 bases in frame from the first base. TCRbeta CDR3 regions were amplified from genomic DNA by means of the immunoSEQ Assay, a bias-controlled multiplex PCR. The original pipeline was this. Within the assay, amplification of reference gene primers was used to estimate how many nucleated cells each sample contained. Sequence reads were collapsed and filtered to measure the absolute abundance of every unique TCRbeta CDR3 rearrangement. Productive Simpson clonality was computed per sample as the square root of Simpson's diversity index over productive rearrangements. TCRdb took this table from immuneACCESS and kept in-frame rearrangements with V and J called. Such tables lack part of the clones; where checked against another copy, unresolved V genes explain under half of the gap, and the rest is unexplained. D and trimming were read from the DNA, whereas the V and J calls and clone size are those reported in that table. The sample data list 240,000 or so clones, and around 80% of these were observed just once. The ten largest clones represent 1.9% of the sample.

Overall study results and their limits: The quantity of clinical and demographic metadata differed by source and by participant and was supplied without curation.

The collaborating institutions used their own protocols to collect whole blood in K2EDTA tubes. For TCRbeta analysis, collaborators shipped samples in one of three forms: frozen whole blood, isolated PBMCs, or DNA extracted from either of those sample types. Recombination linked TRBV4-2 to TRBJ2-7, and the D gene may be TRBD1, 6 bases matching. Sequencing input: peripheral blood. The receptor was derived from an elderly woman with acute or convalescent COVID-19. The DNA sequence is given as TGTGCCAGCAGCCAGGGGCAGGGGTCCTCCTACGAGCAGTACTTC. Its product reads: CASSQGQGSSYEQYF.